This entry lists 20 T cell receptor beta chains sequenced from one sample in a study of cytomegalovirus exposure and HLA in healthy donors. It was with 60 Vbeta and 13 Jbeta primers that the PCR ran. The method was immunoSEQ multiplex PCR; TCRdb's version includes in-frame clones alone and lacks a portion of them. The profile shows 75,000 to 100,000 clones, approximately 7.6% of them singletons. Material for sequencing was PBMCs. All receptors derive from a man aged 45 to 65 in good health and CMV-seronegative.

V usage is TRBV7-6 and J usage is TRBJ2-2, with D tentatively TRBD2 (5 bases). V was clipped by 1 base and J by 3 bases, with 9 bases between them. This CDR3 comprises 15 residues. Germline V CDR1 and CDR2: SGHVS, FNYEAQ. CDR3: CASSLGSGYTGELFF. The CDR3 nucleotides are TGTGCCAGCAGCTTAGGTTCGGGGTACACCGGGGAGCTGTTTTTT.

This clone was seen a handful of times. The gene calls are TRBV10-3 and TRBJ1-2, with D possibly TRBD1 on 6 matching bases. The CDR3 contains 13 residues. Deletions cut 7 bases from V and 5 bases from J, with 14 bases between. CDR1 ENHRY and CDR2 SYGVKD come from the germline V gene. The CDR3 bases are TGTGCCATCAAAGGACAGAGGGGTTATGGCTACACCTTC. It codes for CAIKGQRGYGYTF.

The chain is built from TRBV18 and TRBJ2-1; tentative D call: TRBD1 (6 bases). The CDR3 length is 15 residues. Trimming pared 4 bases from V and 4 bases from J, leaving 14 bases between. Germline V gene sequence: CDR1 KGHSH, CDR2 LQKENI. The CDR3 bases are TGTGCCAGCTCACTAGGACAGAACCAATACAATGAGCAGTTCTTC. Translated, it gives CASSLGQNQYNEQFF.

The chain carries TRBV5-1 and TRBJ2-2; D uncertain. With 2 bases removed from V and 0 bases from J, the gap between germline ends came to 5 bases. This CDR3 is built from 14 residues. The V gene's germline CDR1 is SGHRS and CDR2 YFSETQ. The CDR3 region has the DNA TGCGCCAGCAGCTTCGGGTCGAACACCGGGGAGCTGTTTTTT. Protein: CASSFGSNTGELFF.

V is TRBV4-2 and J is TRBJ1-3; D is uncertain. With 0 bases removed from V and 4 bases from J, the gap between germline ends came to 10 bases. Germline V gives CDR1 LGHNA, CDR2 YNFKEQ. This CDR3 comprises 15 residues. CDR3 residues: CASSQDPTRGNTIYF. The CDR3 DNA reads as TGTGCCAGCAGCCAAGATCCTACTAGAGGAAACACCATATATTTT.

The gene calls are TRBV7-2 and TRBJ1-5; possible D gene TRBD1, 6 bases. The CDR3 extends over 15 amino acids. The ends were cut back, 3 bases at V and 0 bases at J, with 9 bases in the middle. The germline CDR1 and CDR2 sequences are SGHTA and FQGNSA. CDR3 residues: CASSLDSASNQPQHF. The CDR3 DNA follows: TGTGCCAGCAGCTTGGACAGCGCTAGCAATCAGCCCCAGCATTTT. The full variable domain, rest sourced from reference TRBV7-2 and TRBJ1-5, is GAGVSQSPSNKVTEKGKDVELRCDPISGHTALYWYRQSLGQGLEFLIYFQGNSAPDKSGLPSDRFSAERTGGSVSTLTIQRTQQEDSAVYLCASSLDSASNQPQHFGDGTRLSIL.

V and J are TRBV10-1 and TRBJ2-7, with D perhaps matching TRBD1 (6 bases). The CDR3 spans 16 residues. V lost 2 bases and J lost 4, with 18 bases in between. Germline-derived CDR1 and CDR2 are WNHNN and SYGVQD (reference sequence). For the CDR3, the DNA is TGCGCCAGCAGTGAGCGAACTCCGGCAGGGGTGTACGAGCAGTACTTC. Its protein is CASSERTPAGVYEQYF.

This clone was seen only a few times. The chain uses TRBV28 and TRBJ2-1; possible D gene TRBD1, 6 bases. Trimming removed 6 bases at V and 6 bases at J, with 12 bases between. This CDR3 is 13 amino acids long. CDR1 MDHEN and CDR2 SYDVKM come from the germline V gene. CDR3 nucleotides: TGTGCCAGCAGCTCGGGGACATTCAATGAGCAGTTCTTC. This gives the protein CASSSGTFNEQFF.

This clone has a handful of counts. The chain is built from TRBV5-1 and TRBJ1-5, with D possibly TRBD1 on 6 matching bases. Germline V lookup: CDR1 SGHRS, CDR2 YFSETQ. This CDR3 has 15 amino acids. Deletions cut 4 bases from V and 7 bases from J, with 18 bases between. CDR3 sequence: CASSPDSTRGQPQHF. Written as DNA, the CDR3 is TGCGCCAGCAGCCCAGACTCCACCAGGGGACAGCCCCAGCATTTT. The full variable domain, in which reference TRBV5-1 and TRBJ1-5 provide the parts outside the CDR3, is KAGVTQTPRYLIKTRGQQVTLSCSPISGHRSVSWYQQTPGQGLQFLFEYFSETQRNKGNFPGRFSGRQFSNSRSEMNVSTLELGDSALYLCASSPDSTRGQPQHFGDGTRLSIL.

This clone has just a few counts. V and J are TRBV2 and TRBJ1-5, with D perhaps matching TRBD1 (6 bases). Trimming removed 6 bases from V and 1 base from J, with 13 bases in between. The germline gives CDR1 SNHLY, CDR2 FYNNEI. This CDR3 has 15 residues. DNA of the CDR3: TGTGCCAGCAGCACCGGGACACCGAGCAATCAGCCCCAGCATTTT. Its protein product is CASSTGTPSNQPQHF.

This clone has a handful of counts. This chain connects TRBV19 to TRBJ2-1, with TRBD2 as a possible D gene (6 bases). There are 13 residues in the CDR3. V shed 3 bases and J shed 10 bases, with 13 bases lying between them. Germline loops: CDR1 LNHDA, CDR2 SQIVND (reference sequence). The chain's CDR3 is CASSMARAGEQFF. The CDR3 bases are TGTGCCAGTAGTATGGCCAGGGCGGGGGAGCAGTTCTTC.

This clone came up a few times. The rearrangement uses TRBV6-1 and TRBJ1-1; no clear D. The CDR3 consists of 12 residues. V lost 2 bases, J lost 9 bases, and 10 bases lay in between. Germline CDR1 reads MNHNS; CDR2 reads SASEGT. CDR3: CASSERRRQAFF. The CDR3 coding sequence is TGTGCCAGCAGTGAACGCAGGCGCCAAGCTTTCTTT.

In this sample, this clone turned up a few times. V usage is TRBV30 and J usage is TRBJ1-2; no clear D gene. Germline lookup yields CDR1 GTSNPN and CDR2 SVGIG (reference sequence). The V and J ends lost 2 bases and 8 bases respectively, with 21 bases between them. CDR3 length equals 15 residues. Here the CDR3 reads CAWSPRRRGRRGYTF. The DNA for the CDR3 is TGTGCCTGGAGTCCCCGGAGGCGGGGTCGGAGGGGCTACACCTTC.

The chain couples TRBV6-7 to TRBJ2-4; TRBD1 matches at 8 bases. TRBV6-7 is labeled an ORF, and its function is uncertain. V lost 6 bases and J lost 2; bases outside the gene matches: 12. This CDR3 contains 17 residues. CDR3 sequence (DNA): TGTGCCAGCAGCCGGTCTCCAGGGGGCAAGACCAAAAACATTCAGTACTTC. Protein product: CASSRSPGGKTKNIQYF.

The genes are TRBV18 and TRBJ1-3; possibly TRBD1 for D (5 bases). With 2 bases removed from V and 0 bases from J, the gap between germline ends came to 14 bases. CDR3 length: 17 amino acids. Germline CDR1 KGHSH, CDR2 LQKENI. For the CDR3, the DNA is TGTGCCAGCTCACCAGGGGGGACTGCGCTCTCTGGAAACACCATATATTTT. It yields the protein CASSPGGTALSGNTIYF.

V is TRBV7-2 and J is TRBJ2-5; 8 nucleotides match TRBD1. Losses at the gene ends were 2 bases for V and 1 base for J; bases not matched to a gene: 12. Germline loops: CDR1 SGHTA, CDR2 FQGNSA. This CDR3 is 18 amino acids long. The CDR3 is CASSLRVQGARGQETQYF. The DNA of the CDR3 is TGTGCCAGCAGCTTAAGAGTGCAGGGGGCTAGGGGCCAAGAGACCCAGTACTTC.

The chain links TRBV7-2 to TRBJ2-5, with 9 nucleotides matching TRBD2. J lost 2 bases, V lost 10 bases, and 8 bases had no gene match. Germline V gene lookup returns CDR1 SGHTA and CDR2 FQGNSA. This CDR3 comprises 14 residues. The CDR3 protein is CATNVAGVQETQYF. CDR3 DNA: TGTGCCACAAACGTAGCGGGGGTGCAAGAGACCCAGTACTTC.

The V and J genes are TRBV4-3 and TRBJ2-7, with a possible D match to TRBD2 (6 bases). Germline V gene sequence: CDR1 LGHNA, CDR2 YSLEER. V was trimmed by 0 bases and J by 2 bases, leaving 11 bases between them. This CDR3 is built from 15 residues. CDR3 coding DNA: TGCGCCAGCAGCCAAGATCGGGGAGGTCCCTACGAGCAGTACTTC. Translating gives CASSQDRGGPYEQYF.

This clone has just a few counts. V gene TRBV7-2 combines with J gene TRBJ2-5, with 9 bases that match TRBD2. Trimming at V came to 5 bases and at J to 5 bases, leaving 9 bases not matched to a gene. Looked up from germline, CDR1 is SGHTA and CDR2 is FQGNSA. This CDR3 has 15 amino acids. The CDR3 nucleotides read TGTGCCAGCAGCCCCCAGGGACTAGCAGTGGAGACCCAGTACTTC. Its translation: CASSPQGLAVETQYF. Looking up the rest from reference TRBV7-2 and TRBJ2-5 gives the full variable domain: GAGVSQSPSNKVTEKGKDVELRCDPISGHTALYWYRQSLGQGLEFLIYFQGNSAPDKSGLPSDRFSAERTGGSVSTLTIQRTQQEDSAVYLCASSPQGLAVETQYFGPGTRLLVL.

In its sample, this clone was seen once. The chain employs TRBV5-1 and TRBJ2-5; TRBD1 is a possible D gene (6 bases). CDR1 is SGHRS and CDR2 is YFSETQ in the germline V gene. The CDR3 is made up of 13 amino acids. Trimming took off 2 bases at V and 5 bases at J, with 10 bases between the two ends. CDR3 in amino acids: CASSFSGDETQYF. The CDR3 nucleotides are TGCGCCAGCAGCTTTTCAGGGGACGAGACCCAGTACTTC.